This TCR beta chain was sequenced in a study of T cells in Graves' hyperthyroidism and ophthalmopathy. Across the study: Peripheral blood draws took place at initial diagnosis, ahead of any treatment.

Germline CDR1 GTSNPN, CDR2 SVGIG (reference sequence). The CDR3 is 14 residues long. With V trimmed by 0 bases and J by 2 bases, 0 bases remained unmatched. General study results and limits: Researchers found most expanded thyroid clonotypes above 0.001 in blood as well.

Amplification targeted TCR beta CDR3 regions from RNA transcripts. The HTBI primer set was used in a first-round RT-PCR of the TCR CDR3. TCRdb re-derived calls from the multiplex PCR reads in MiXCR, one entry per CDR3 protein. The data show more than 550,000 distinct CDR3 sequences, with roughly 17% seen just once and roughly a sixth held by the top ten. A roughly 9.1 ml volume of fresh peripheral blood provided the PBMCs. Notes on this clonotype: What it binds is unknown.

The clonotype originates from a man aged 45-65 years with Graves' hyperthyroidism. The V and J genes are TRBV30 and TRBJ2-1, with TRBD2 matching over 8 bases. Material for sequencing was blood. The DNA for the CDR3 is TGTGCCTGGAGTGTACTAGCGGCCTACAATGAGCAGTTCTTC. Translation: CAWSVLAAYNEQFF.